This T cell receptor beta chain was sequenced for a study of beta chain features in type 1 diabetes. Overall study context: Patients looked much like healthy donors when it came to age, gender and cell yields. Sorted cells from all samples, numbering 95 million to 140 million, were examined.

Study-level points and caveats: There was a moderate but significant shortening of TCRB CDR3s in all four CD4+ subsets of Type 1 diabetes patients.

What was sequenced were expressed TCRB transcripts, since all of the isolated RNA had been reverse transcribed. Generated by immunoSEQ multiplex PCR, the TCRdb table keeps only in-frame clones and is missing some. There are 850,000 to 900,000 clones in the sample; 17% occur only once, and around 0.02% lies in the top ten. In germline, CDR1 is SGDLS, CDR2 YYNGEE. The CDR3 consists of 12 residues. V was trimmed by 4 bases and J by 11 bases, leaving 15 bases between them. Averaging approximately 120 mL, one heparinised blood draw came from each individual donor. With regard to this clone: Its antigen remains unidentified.

The clonotype originates from a woman younger than 30 in good health. The J gene is TRBJ1-1, the V gene TRBV9; possibly TRBD1 for D (5 bases). Material: naive CD4+ T cells from blood. The CDR3 reads CASSSTTDAAFF. The CDR3 bases are TGTGCCAGCAGCTCAACGACAGACGCTGCTTTCTTT.